The clone carrying this T cell receptor (beta chain) was detected ten times or more. TCRdb independently ran MiXCR on the 5' RACE reads; one entry per CDR3 protein. Here the sample spans tens of thousands of distinct CDR3 sequences, around 5% being singletons. This specimen belongs to a study of early T cells in non-severe SARS-CoV-2 infection. Across the whole study: Chains from this unsorted whole-blood bulk RNA could not be paired.

The specimen was whole blood. The clonotype originates from an adult who was a healthcare worker with PCR-confirmed SARS-CoV-2 infection or an uninfected control (not recorded which).

As DNA, the CDR3 is TGTGCCAGCAGCCAAGATTTCCCGGGCTTGGATTCCTACGAGCAGTACTTC. It encodes CASSQDFPGLDSYEQYF. The rearrangement uses TRBV3-1 and TRBJ2-7; the D is unclear. Germline V gene data show CDR1 as LGHDT and CDR2 as YNNKEL (reference sequence). The CDR3 contains 17 residues. With 0 bases removed from V and 1 base from J, the gap between germline ends came to 16 bases.